This T cell receptor beta chain comes out of a study of blood T cell repertoires in COVID-19. This CDR3 spans 16 amino acids. Trimming removed 1 base from V and 4 bases from J; junction bases left unmatched: 6. Germline V gene sequence: CDR1 LGHNA, CDR2 YSLEER. Measured with immunoSEQ multiplex PCR; TCRdb has only the in-frame clones, and not every one. This table holds about 68,000 clones, approximately 90% found once. The chain links TRBV4-3 to TRBJ2-7, with TRBD2 matching over 11 bases. Material for sequencing was peripheral blood. The clonotype was recovered from a middle-aged man with COVID-19, enrolled during active disease. The CDR3 here is CASSQGALAGVYEQYF. CDR3 DNA sequence: TGCGCCAGCAGCCAAGGGGCACTAGCGGGAGTTTACGAGCAGTACTTC.